These 18 T cell receptor beta chains originate from one sample sequenced in a study of CD8 T cells in ankylosing spondylitis. Study-wide results and caveats: Ankylosing spondylitis blood appeared to carry a characteristic TCR beta motif of several highly homologous variants.

Their recognized antigens are unknown. In TCRdb, the 5' RACE reads were re-called with MiXCR into one record per CDR3 protein. The sample includes about 800,000 distinct CDR3 sequences, 10% to 15% of them seen just once. The sample was blood, either unsorted or a sorted T cell fraction (not recorded which). The receptors were sampled from a male donor with ankylosing spondylitis.

The rearrangement uses TRBV5-5 and TRBJ1-1; possible D gene TRBD1, 6 bases. CDR1 is SGHKS and CDR2 is YYEKEE in the germline V gene (reference sequence). Trimming cost V 0 bases and J 6 bases, with 15 bases left between them. The CDR3 contains 15 residues. The CDR3 reads CASSLVKQGRPEAFF. In nucleotides, the CDR3 is TGTGCCAGCAGCTTGGTTAAACAGGGAAGGCCTGAAGCTTTCTTT.

This clonotype has only a few counts. V gene TRBV29-1 combines with J gene TRBJ2-1, with D possibly TRBD1 on 5 matching bases. From germline, CDR1 is SQVTM and CDR2 ANQGSEA. The V gene lost 3 bases and the J gene lost 5 bases, with 11 bases spanning the gap. The CDR3 loop spans 13 amino acids. The CDR3 reads CSVELAGHNEQFF. The CDR3, as DNA: TGCAGCGTTGAGTTGGCAGGGCACAATGAGCAGTTCTTC.

This clonotype has more than one count but fewer than ten. This may be a read error: a much more frequent sequence differs by one nucleotide. The CDR3: CASSLVTGNEQFF. In DNA, the CDR3 is TGTGCCAGCAGCTTAGTAACGGGGAATGAGCAGTTCTTC. V is TRBV7-2 and J is TRBJ2-1; D is possibly TRBD2 (5 bases). Trimming took 1 base from V and 7 from J, leaving 8 bases between them. Germline V gene lookup returns CDR1 SGHTA and CDR2 FQGNSA. The CDR3 length is 13 residues.

There are a few counts of this clonotype. CDR3 in amino acids: CSAPLGGSFGNTIYF. In DNA form, the CDR3 reads TGCAGTGCTCCCCTGGGCGGGAGTTTTGGAAACACCATATATTTT. The chain has TRBV20-1 and TRBJ1-3; D is undetermined. The length of the CDR3 is 15 residues. V was clipped by 5 bases and J by 3 bases, with 17 bases between them. Germline CDR1 DFQATT, CDR2 SNEGSKA (reference sequence).

This clonotype was counted a few times. This rearrangement joins TRBV27 to TRBJ2-3; 11 bases agree with TRBD2. Germline V gene lookup returns CDR1 MNHEY and CDR2 SMNVEV (reference sequence). V dropped 5 bases and J dropped 6; count of bases not matched to a gene: 7. The CDR3 totals 15 residues. CDR3 in amino acids: CASSPPTSGVDTQYF. CDR3 in DNA: TGTGCCAGCAGTCCCCCGACTAGCGGGGTGGATACGCAGTATTTT.

V is TRBV23-1 and J is TRBJ2-1; 12 positions agree with TRBD2. TRBV23-1 is given ORF status, its function remaining uncertain. This CDR3 comprises 20 residues. The V gene end was trimmed by 6 bases and the J gene end by 0 bases; junction bases not matched to a gene: 15. The CDR3 DNA sequence: TGCGCCAGCAGCCCTAAGACTAGCGGGGGAAAACGCAGCTCCTACAATGAGCAGTTCTTC. This translates into CASSPKTSGGKRSSYNEQFF.

V usage is TRBV6-5 and J usage is TRBJ2-3; 7 positions agree with TRBD1. Germline-derived CDR1 and CDR2 are MNHEY and SVGAGI. The CDR3 is 14 residues long. V dropped 5 bases and J dropped 1; count of bases not matched to a gene: 3. CDR3 nucleotide sequence: TGTGCCAGCAGTAACGGACAGGGCACAGATACGCAGTATTTT. Translating gives CASSNGQGTDTQYF.

This clonotype has a count of ten or more. This chain links TRBV7-2 with TRBJ2-3; D gene ambiguous. In germline, CDR1 is SGHTA, CDR2 FQGNSA. V shed 2 bases and J shed 6 bases, with 9 bases lying between them. The CDR3 sequence is 13 residues long. The CDR3 region is CASSLLGLDTQYF. In DNA form, the CDR3 reads TGTGCCAGCAGCTTACTCGGCTTGGATACGCAGTATTTT.

The V and J genes are TRBV9 and TRBJ1-6; 7 positions agree with TRBD1. The CDR3 sequence is 17 residues long. Germline V gives CDR1 SGDLS, CDR2 YYNGEE. Trimming removed 0 bases from V and 5 bases from J; junction bases left unmatched: 8. The CDR3 DNA sequence: TGTGCCAGCAGCGTAGCTGCAGGGGGTTTTGATAATTCACCCCTCCACTTT. Protein: CASSVAAGGFDNSPLHF.

This clonotype came up many times. V gene TRBV10-3 combines with J gene TRBJ2-1; the D gene is possibly TRBD1 (5 bases). V shed 0 bases and J shed 8 bases, with 17 bases lying between them. Per germline, CDR1 ENHRY and CDR2 SYGVKD. This CDR3 comprises 16 residues. The CDR3 DNA reads as TGTGCCATCAGTGAGTCGATCCAGGTGGAAGGGGATGAGCAGTTCTTC. Encoded protein: CAISESIQVEGDEQFF.

The J gene is TRBJ1-2, the V gene TRBV6-1; D gene ambiguous. Trimming took 8 bases from V and 10 from J, leaving 20 bases between them. Per germline, CDR1 MNHNS and CDR2 SASEGT. The CDR3 loop spans 13 amino acids. CDR3 loop: CASAAGYMRAYTF. Here the CDR3 DNA reads TGTGCCAGCGCCGCGGGTTACATGCGGGCCTACACCTTC.

This clonotype was counted only a few times. J is TRBJ1-1 and V is TRBV6-2 or TRBV6-3; TRBD1 agrees at 7 bases. Per germline, CDR1 MNHEY and CDR2 SVGEGT. V shed 6 bases, J shed 11 bases, and the junction held 9 bases outside the gene matches. The CDR3 length is 12 residues. This chain's CDR3 is CASSLDREKAFF. CDR3 nucleotide sequence: TGTGCCAGCAGCCTTGACAGGGAGAAGGCTTTCTTT.

The J gene is TRBJ1-5, the V gene TRBV28; TRBD1 is a possible D gene (5 bases). V was cut by 6 bases and J by 2 bases, with 20 bases left in between. From germline, CDR1 is MDHEN and CDR2 SYDVKM. The CDR3 covers 17 residues. The CDR3 bases are TGTGCCAGCAGCTCTAGACTGTCCGGGACGGGCAATCAGCCCCAGCATTTT. Amino acids: CASSSRLSGTGNQPQHF.

This clonotype has more than one count but fewer than ten. V usage is TRBV9 and J usage is TRBJ2-1; 7 bases are shared with TRBD2. The CDR3 loop spans 13 amino acids. Trimming took 7 bases from V and 4 from J; bases not matched to a gene: 5. The germline V gene encodes CDR1 SGDLS and CDR2 YYNGEE. The DNA for the CDR3 is TGTGCCAGCGGGACTACCACTTACAATGAGCAGTTCTTC. Encoded protein: CASGTTTYNEQFF. The whole variable domain, filled in from reference TRBV9 and TRBJ2-1, reads DSGVTQTPKHLITATGQRVTLRCSPRSGDLSVYWYQQSLDQGLQFLIQYYNGEERAKGNILERFSAQQFPDLHSELNLSSLELGDSALYFCASGTTTYNEQFFGPGTRLTVL.

There are many counts of this clonotype. This sequence joins TRBV6-2 or TRBV6-3 and TRBJ2-3; perhaps D is TRBD1 or TRBD2 (5 bases each). Trimming pared 0 bases from V and 4 bases from J, leaving 17 bases between. Germline CDR1 MNHEY, CDR2 SVGEGT. This CDR3 contains 17 residues. The CDR3 region has the DNA TGTGCCAGCAGTTACTCGACGCTCCTGGGGGTCTCAGATACGCAGTATTTT. Translation: CASSYSTLLGVSDTQYF.

This clonotype showed up many times. The chain links TRBV20-1 to TRBJ1-4; D is unclear. Trimming stripped 0 bases from V and 7 bases from J, with 12 bases between. The CDR3 has 14 residues. Germline values: CDR1 DFQATT, CDR2 SNEGSKA (reference sequence). CDR3: CSARDLWEGEKLFF. CDR3 DNA sequence: TGCAGTGCTAGAGATCTCTGGGAAGGTGAAAAACTGTTTTTT.

The chain joins TRBV7-2 to TRBJ1-2; TRBD1 is a possible D gene (6 bases). CDR3 length: 12 residues. Germline V CDR1 and CDR2: SGHTA, FQGNSA. V was pared by 4 bases and J by 7 bases, with 10 bases between. The CDR3 region is CASSYGGCGYTF. CDR3 bases: TGTGCCAGCAGCTACGGGGGCTGTGGCTACACCTTC. Combining the CDR3 with reference TRBV7-2 and TRBJ1-2 gives the whole variable domain GAGVSQSPSNKVTEKGKDVELRCDPISGHTALYWYRQSLGQGLEFLIYFQGNSAPDKSGLPSDRFSAERTGGSVSTLTIQRTQQEDSAVYLCASSYGGCGYTFGSGTRLTVV.

The genes are TRBV6-2 or TRBV6-3 and TRBJ2-2; unclear D gene. Germline V gene lookup returns CDR1 MNHEY and CDR2 SVGEGT. V lost 5 bases to trimming and J lost 6 bases, with 10 bases between them. This CDR3 region has 13 residues. The CDR3 DNA reads TGTGCCAGCAGTAAGGGTTATTCCGGGGAGCTGTTTTTT. Protein: CASSKGYSGELFF.